A selection of T cell receptor beta chains follows, all from one sample in a study of blood T cell repertoires in COVID-19. Sequencing used immunoSEQ multiplex PCR; TCRdb keeps in-frame clones, though not all of them. The sample includes approximately 160,000 clones, around 85% of them seen just once. The sample consisted of peripheral blood. Source of these receptors: a woman in her seventies with acute or convalescent COVID-19. CDR3s include the opening cysteine and the closing phenylalanine or tryptophan.

TRBV10-2	CATLGTSGVFGQFF
TRBV19	CASSSPTSGRNEQFF
TRBV3-1/TRBV3-2	CASSQAPFGYTF
TRBV6-5	CASNRDTGYEQYF
TRBV7-2	CASSLGQGSQPQHF
TRBV4-2	CASSQDGTNVEQFF
TRBV4-2	CASSQSHKRETQYF
TRBV6-1	CASSERPMTALNTEAFF
TRBV6-2/TRBV6-3	CASSSPGLAGGRETQYF
TRBV28	CASTITAMPLRDRGRMVYEQYF
TRBV18	CASSPASADTQYF
TRBV7-9	CATGQGSTEAFF
TRBV25-1	CASSEGGQANTEAFF
TRBV2	CASGLGGNYGYTF
TRBV28	CASRRTGTGINYGYTF
TRBV15	CATSNEEFTVNTEAFF
TRBV28	CASSSFTGELFF
TRBV6-1	CASSDSDRVIQPQHF
TRBV7-2	CASTHGGRAVNYGYTF
TRBV6-5	CASSPGTPTGNTIYF
TRBV27	CASSLDRDYGYTF
TRBV15	CATSREAGAGTGELFF
TRBV2	CASSGQGMSEQPQHF
TRBV5-8	CASSLAEWRNQPQHF
TRBV12-3/TRBV12-4	CASSPRHGGGYTF
TRBV5-1	CASSPGTSGTEQFF
TRBV28	CASSSGDTLVDQPQHF
TRBV21-1	CASSQTTNTEAFF
TRBV9	CASSSAGVSTGELFF